Below, one TCR beta chain is given with its context. Its antigen remains unknown. This sample was included in a study of CXCR3-negative and CXCR3-positive naive CD8 T cells. The study, taken as a whole, reports: Surface CD5 looked about the same in the naive subsets, so the authors worked out TCR strength from TRB CDR3 properties. Memory CD8+ cells showed much lower diversity, while both naive subsets were comparably high.

TRB cDNA was prepared as libraries by UMI-labeled 5' RACE. TCRdb re-called the 5' RACE reads and shows each CDR3 protein once, DNA omitted. In total, the table holds under 70,000 distinct CDR3 sequences. Sorting was done in triplicate for each CD8+ T cell subset (fewer than 340,000 cells each). This TCR was sampled from a human donor in good health. Some clones in this sample may be carry-over from other donors' samples. Source material: memory CD8+ T cells from blood.

Here the CDR3 reads CSVAAGVYEQYF. This chain joins TRBV29-1 and TRBJ2-7; TCRdb lists TRBD2, though no DNA is available to test this call. The germline V gene has CDR1 SQVTM and CDR2 ANQGSEA. The CDR3 contains 12 residues.